What follows are 10 T cell receptor beta chains derived from one specimen sequenced in a study of long-term antiretroviral therapy in people with HIV. It was version v3.0 of the immunoSEQ assay that was run at survey level. Sequencing was performed with immunoSEQ multiplex PCR; in TCRdb, only in-frame clones are kept and a portion is missing. This table has tens of thousands of clones, approximately 94% appearing once. The sample was unsorted PBMCs, taken 9.2 years after starting antiretroviral therapy. The origin of the receptors is a man in his thirties or forties with HIV.

The CDR3 spells CAWSDLRGGPTYEQYF. The CDR3 DNA reads TGTGCCTGGAGTGATCTTCGGGGGGGCCCTACCTACGAGCAGTACTTC. The chain couples TRBV30 to TRBJ2-7, with TRBD2 matching 8 bases. The ends lost 1 base at V and 2 bases at J; junction bases unmatched: 10. The CDR3 sequence is 16 residues long. Germline lookup yields CDR1 GTSNPN and CDR2 SVGIG (reference sequence).

The V call is TRBV5-1, the J call TRBJ2-1; 8 nucleotides line up with TRBD2. The CDR3 covers 15 residues. V shed 0 bases, J shed 10 bases, and the junction held 9 bases outside the gene matches. Germline V lookup: CDR1 SGHRS, CDR2 YFSETQ. The CDR3 region has the DNA TGCGCCAGCAGCTTGGCCCCGGGACTAGAGGTCGAGCAGTTCTTC. This encodes CASSLAPGLEVEQFF.

This sequence joins TRBV5-4 and TRBJ1-2, with 7 nucleotides matching TRBD1. Germline trimming cut 7 bases from V and 2 bases from J; bases unmatched to any gene: 17. Germline values: CDR1 SGHNT, CDR2 YYREEE (reference sequence). The CDR3 length is 17 residues. In DNA form, the CDR3 reads TGTGCCAGCGGCCTATTTAACCGGGACAGAGTGAACTATGGCTACACCTTC. Translating gives CASGLFNRDRVNYGYTF.

V usage is TRBV19 and J usage is TRBJ1-1; D is unresolved. This CDR3 is built from 13 residues. The V end was cut by 7 bases, the J end by 1 base, with 10 bases between. Per germline, CDR1 LNHDA and CDR2 SQIVND (reference sequence). The CDR3 nucleotides are TGTGCCAGTAATATTAGGGAGAACACTGAAGCTTTCTTT. Its translation is CASNIRENTEAFF.

The V gene is TRBV5-3, the J gene TRBJ2-3; the match to TRBD2 covers 14 bases. TRBV5-3 is recorded as an ORF, its role being uncertain. With 5 bases clipped from V and 4 bases from J, the junction kept 3 bases outside the gene matches. CDR3 length: 15 residues. CDR3 loop: CARRSTSGGADTQYF. The CDR3 DNA reads as TGTGCCAGAAGATCGACTAGCGGGGGGGCAGATACGCAGTATTTT.

The chain recombines TRBV27 with TRBJ2-2; possibly TRBD1 for D (5 bases). Germline lookup yields CDR1 MNHEY and CDR2 SMNVEV (reference sequence). Trimming took 2 bases from V and 6 from J, leaving 7 bases between them. The CDR3 runs to 13 residues. Here the CDR3 reads CASSLAGSGELFF. In DNA, the CDR3 is TGTGCCAGCAGTTTAGCAGGGTCCGGGGAGCTGTTTTTT.

The J gene is TRBJ1-4, the V gene TRBV5-6; 8 bases are a match to TRBD1. CDR1 is SGHDT and CDR2 is YYEEEE in the germline V gene. The CDR3 loop spans 15 amino acids. Germline trimming cut 2 bases from V and 7 bases from J; bases unmatched to any gene: 7. This chain's CDR3 is CASSFFGTGIEKLFF. CDR3 nucleotide sequence: TGTGCCAGCAGCTTTTTTGGGACAGGAATTGAAAAACTGTTTTTT.

The chain links TRBV18 to TRBJ2-7; D not resolved. The V end lost 2 bases, the J end lost 5 bases, and 13 bases lay between the germline ends. The CDR3 contains 14 residues. Germline loops: CDR1 KGHSH, CDR2 LQKENI. CDR3 bases: TGTGCCAGCTCACCATCGGTTACGGCTAACGAGCAGTACTTC. Protein sequence: CASSPSVTANEQYF.

This chain's CDR3 is CASSVTGNTEAFF. The CDR3 nucleotides read TGCGCCAGCAGTGTGACAGGGAACACTGAAGCTTTCTTT. The J gene is TRBJ1-1, the V gene TRBV10-2; D is perhaps TRBD1 (6 bases). There are 13 residues in the CDR3. Germline V gives CDR1 WSHSY, CDR2 SAAADI. The V and J ends lost 4 bases and 1 base respectively, with 7 bases between them.

The chain couples TRBV18 to TRBJ2-3; 11 nucleotides match TRBD1. The length of the CDR3 is 14 residues. V gave up 6 bases and J gave up 4 bases; unmatched junction bases: 3. Germline V gene data show CDR1 as KGHSH and CDR2 as LQKENI. CDR3 sequence: CASSQGQGADTQYF. The CDR3 DNA is TGTGCCAGCTCCCAGGGACAGGGGGCAGATACGCAGTATTTT.